This T cell receptor beta chain was sequenced for a study of identical twins. CDR1 and CDR2 from the germline V gene are SGHTA and FQGNSA. V lost 2 bases to trimming and J lost 4 bases, with 12 bases between them. The CDR3 covers 14 residues. Each CDR3 protein gets one entry after TCRdb re-called the 5' RACE reads with MiXCR. In the table there are approximately 470,000 distinct CDR3 sequences, 12% to 15% of which are singletons. Study results and caveats: Weaker excess twin sharing was seen among beta out-of-frame sequences.

In its sample, this clonotype was seen a few times. Its specificity is unknown. Another study also made use of these data, one on yellow fever vaccine responses in identical twins.

Sequencing was done on a sample of CD4+ T cells sorted from blood. The chain links TRBV7-2 to TRBJ2-7; TRBD2 might be the D (5 bases). The TCR originated in a woman younger than 35 in good health. The CDR3 protein is CASSLHPGSYEQYF. The CDR3 nucleotides read TGTGCCAGCAGCTTACATCCGGGATCGTACGAGCAGTACTTC. The full variable domain, rest sourced from reference TRBV7-2 and TRBJ2-7, is GAGVSQSPSNKVTEKGKDVELRCDPISGHTALYWYRQSLGQGLEFLIYFQGNSAPDKSGLPSDRFSAERTGGSVSTLTIQRTQQEDSAVYLCASSLHPGSYEQYFGPGTRLTVT.